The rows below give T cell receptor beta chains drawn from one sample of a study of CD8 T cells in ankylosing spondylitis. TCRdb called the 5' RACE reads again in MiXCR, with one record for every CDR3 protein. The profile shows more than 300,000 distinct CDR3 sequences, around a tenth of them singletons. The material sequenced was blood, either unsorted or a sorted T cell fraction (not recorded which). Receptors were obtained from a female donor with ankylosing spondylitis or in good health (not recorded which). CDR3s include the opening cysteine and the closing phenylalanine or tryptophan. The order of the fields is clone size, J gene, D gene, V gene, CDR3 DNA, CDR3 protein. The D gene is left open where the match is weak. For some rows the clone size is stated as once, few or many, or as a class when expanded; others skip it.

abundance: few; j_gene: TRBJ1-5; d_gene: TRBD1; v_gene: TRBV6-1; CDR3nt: TGTGCCACCACGGGCAGGGGGAACAGGTACAATCAGCCCCAGCATTTT; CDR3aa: CATTGRGNRYNQPQHF
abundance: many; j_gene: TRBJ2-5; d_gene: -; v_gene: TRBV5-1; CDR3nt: TGCGCCAGCAGCTTGACACCGGAGACCCAGTACTTC; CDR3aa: CASSLTPETQYF
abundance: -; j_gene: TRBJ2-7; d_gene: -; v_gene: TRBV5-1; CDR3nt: TGCGCCAGCAGCTCGGCCAGGCAGGTCTACGAGCAGTACTTC; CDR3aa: CASSSARQVYEQYF
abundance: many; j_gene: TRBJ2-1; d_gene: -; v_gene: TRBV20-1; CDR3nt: TGCAGTGCTAGGACCCTCTCCTACAATGAGCAGTTCTTC; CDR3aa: CSARTLSYNEQFF
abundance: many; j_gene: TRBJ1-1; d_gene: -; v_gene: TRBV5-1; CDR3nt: TGCGCCAGCAGGCCCGAGGCCGGTGAAGCTTTCTTT; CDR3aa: CASRPEAGEAFF
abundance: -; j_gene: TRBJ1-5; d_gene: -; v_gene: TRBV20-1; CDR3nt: TGCAGTGGTCGGCCGCCCGGGCTGCCCCAGCATTTT; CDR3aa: CSGRPPGLPQHF
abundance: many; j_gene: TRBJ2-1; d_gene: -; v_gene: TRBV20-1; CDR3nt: TGCAGTGCTAGAGTTTTCGGCAGAAACTACAATGAGCAGTTCTTC; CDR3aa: CSARVFGRNYNEQFF
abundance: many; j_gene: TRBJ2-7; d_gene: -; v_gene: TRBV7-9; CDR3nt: TGTGCCAGCAGCTTAAATTTTGCCGAGCAGTACTTC; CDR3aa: CASSLNFAEQYF
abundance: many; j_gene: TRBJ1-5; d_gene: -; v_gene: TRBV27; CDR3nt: TGTGCCAGCAGTTTATATGGTCAGCCCCAGCATTTT; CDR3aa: CASSLYGQPQHF
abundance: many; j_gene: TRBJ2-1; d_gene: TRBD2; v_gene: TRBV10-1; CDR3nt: TGCGCCAGCTCCTTAGGAACTAGCGGGGGGTACAATGAGCAGTTCTTC; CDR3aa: CASSLGTSGGYNEQFF
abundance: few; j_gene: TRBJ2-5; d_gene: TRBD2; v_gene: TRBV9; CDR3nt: TGTGCCAGCAGCGCCCTTCAGGGACTAGCGGGAGAGACCCAGTACTTC; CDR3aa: CASSALQGLAGETQYF
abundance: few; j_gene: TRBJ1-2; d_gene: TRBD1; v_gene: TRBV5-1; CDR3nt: TGCGCCAGCAGCTTGAGGCAGGGGGGAAATGGCTACACCTTC; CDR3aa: CASSLRQGGNGYTF
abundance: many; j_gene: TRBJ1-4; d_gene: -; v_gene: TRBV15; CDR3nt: TGTGCCACCAGCAAAAACCCATGGGACCCTGGTGAAAAACTGTTTTTT; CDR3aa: CATSKNPWDPGEKLFF
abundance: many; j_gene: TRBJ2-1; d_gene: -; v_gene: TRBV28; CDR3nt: TGTGCCAGCAGGACCCTCGGTACAGGACCGTACAATGAGCAGTTCTTC; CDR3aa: CASRTLGTGPYNEQFF
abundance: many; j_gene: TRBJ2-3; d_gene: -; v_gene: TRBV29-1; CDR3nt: TGCAGCGTTGACGGCAGATGGAGCACAGATACGCAGTATTTT; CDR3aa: CSVDGRWSTDTQYF
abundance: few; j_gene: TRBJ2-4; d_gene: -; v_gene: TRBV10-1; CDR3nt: TGCGCCAGCAGTGAAAGCGGTAGGAACATTCAGTACTTC; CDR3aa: CASSESGRNIQYF
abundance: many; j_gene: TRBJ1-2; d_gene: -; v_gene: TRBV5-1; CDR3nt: TGCGCCAGCAGCTTGAACAGGAACTATGGCTACACCTTC; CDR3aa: CASSLNRNYGYTF
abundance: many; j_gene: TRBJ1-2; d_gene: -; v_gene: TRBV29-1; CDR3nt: TGCAGCGTTGACGGGGGAAACTATGGCTACACCTTC; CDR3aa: CSVDGGNYGYTF
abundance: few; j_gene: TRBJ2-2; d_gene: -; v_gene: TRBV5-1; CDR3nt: TGCGCCAGCAGAACGGGATTGAACACCGGGGAGCTGTTTTTT; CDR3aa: CASRTGLNTGELFF
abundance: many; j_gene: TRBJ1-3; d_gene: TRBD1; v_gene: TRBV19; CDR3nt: TGTGCCAGTAGTCGCACAGGGGCGAACTCTGGAAACACCATATATTTT; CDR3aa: CASSRTGANSGNTIYF
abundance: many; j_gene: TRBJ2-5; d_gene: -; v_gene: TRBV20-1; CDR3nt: TGCAGTGCCACTCTCGAGACCCAGTACTTC; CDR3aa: CSATLETQYF
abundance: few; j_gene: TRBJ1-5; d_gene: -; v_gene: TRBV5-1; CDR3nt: TGCGCCAGCAGCGAAGAACCACAGGGACAGCCCCAGCATTTT; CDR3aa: CASSEEPQGQPQHF
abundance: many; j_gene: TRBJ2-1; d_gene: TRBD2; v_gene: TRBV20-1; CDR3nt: TGCAGTGCTTTAGACGGGAGGCCGAGCTCCTACAATGAGCAGTTCTTC; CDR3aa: CSALDGRPSSYNEQFF
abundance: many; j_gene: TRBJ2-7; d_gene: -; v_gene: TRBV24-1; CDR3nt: TGTGCCACCAGTGCGTCAGGGTACGAGCAGTACTTC; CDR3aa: CATSASGYEQYF
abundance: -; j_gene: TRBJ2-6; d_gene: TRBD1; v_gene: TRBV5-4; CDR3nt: TGTGCCAGCAGCTTGATTTATGGTGACAGGGCCAGCTCTGGGGCCAACGTCCTGACTTTC; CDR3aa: CASSLIYGDRASSGANVLTF
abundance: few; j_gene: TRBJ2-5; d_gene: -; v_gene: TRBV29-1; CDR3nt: TGCAGCGTCCGGGACTCCCTCGGAGAGACCCAGTACTTC; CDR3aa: CSVRDSLGETQYF
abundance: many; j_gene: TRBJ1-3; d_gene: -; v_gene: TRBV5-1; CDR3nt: TGCGCCAGCAGCCCGGCGGGGACCTCTGGAAACACCATATATTTT; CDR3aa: CASSPAGTSGNTIYF
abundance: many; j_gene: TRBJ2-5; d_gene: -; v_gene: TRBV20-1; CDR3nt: TGCAGTGCTACGGAACAAGAGACCCAGTACTTC; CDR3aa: CSATEQETQYF
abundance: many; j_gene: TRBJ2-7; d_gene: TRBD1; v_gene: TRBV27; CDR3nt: TGTGCCAGCAGGCCAACAGGGGGCCCCTACGAGCAGTACTTC; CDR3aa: CASRPTGGPYEQYF
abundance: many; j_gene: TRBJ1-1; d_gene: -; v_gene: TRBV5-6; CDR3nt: TGTGCCAGCAGCTGGGGCGTGGGCACTGAAGCTTTCTTT; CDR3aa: CASSWGVGTEAFF
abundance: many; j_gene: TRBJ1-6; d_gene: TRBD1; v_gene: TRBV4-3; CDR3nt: TGCGCCAGCAGCCAAGAAGTGACAGGGGAATACGCCCTCCACTTT; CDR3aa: CASSQEVTGEYALHF
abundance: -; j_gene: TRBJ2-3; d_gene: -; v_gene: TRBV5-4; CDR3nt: TGTGCCAGCAGCTTGGAGGCGGGAAGGGGCACAGATACGCAGTATTTT; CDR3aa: CASSLEAGRGTDTQYF
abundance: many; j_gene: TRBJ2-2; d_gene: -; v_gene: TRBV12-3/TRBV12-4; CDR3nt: TGTGCCAGCAGCACACCCCCGAACACCGGGGAGCTGTTTTTT; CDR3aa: CASSTPPNTGELFF
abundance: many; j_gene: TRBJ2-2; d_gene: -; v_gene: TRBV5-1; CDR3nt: TGCGCCAGCAGCTTGAACCGGGAGCTGTTTTTT; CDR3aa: CASSLNRELFF
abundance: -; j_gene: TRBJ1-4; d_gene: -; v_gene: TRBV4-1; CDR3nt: TGCTCCAGCAGCCAAGCGGGGTTTCCTAATGAAAAACTGTTTTTT; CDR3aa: CSSSQAGFPNEKLFF
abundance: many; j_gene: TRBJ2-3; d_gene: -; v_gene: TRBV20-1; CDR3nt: TGCAGTGCCTATAGGGGCACAGATACGCAGTATTTT; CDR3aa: CSAYRGTDTQYF
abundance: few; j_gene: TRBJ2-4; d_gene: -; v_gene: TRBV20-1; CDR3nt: TGCAGTGCTAGAGATTGGAGCGCGTTCGTAGCCAAAAACATTCAGTACTTC; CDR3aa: CSARDWSAFVAKNIQYF
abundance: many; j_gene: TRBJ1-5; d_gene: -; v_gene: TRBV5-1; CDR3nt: TGCGCCAGCAGGCGTCCCAATCAGCCCCAGCATTTT; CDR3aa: CASRRPNQPQHF
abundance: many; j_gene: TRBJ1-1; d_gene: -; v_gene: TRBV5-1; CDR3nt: TGCGCCAGCAGCTTAAGGGGTAGAACTGAAGCTTTCTTT; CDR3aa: CASSLRGRTEAFF
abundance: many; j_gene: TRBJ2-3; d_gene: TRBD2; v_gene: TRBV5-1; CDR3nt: TGCGCCAGCAGCTCGGTCCTAGCGGGCGGATCCGGTACGCAGTATTTT; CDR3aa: CASSSVLAGGSGTQYF